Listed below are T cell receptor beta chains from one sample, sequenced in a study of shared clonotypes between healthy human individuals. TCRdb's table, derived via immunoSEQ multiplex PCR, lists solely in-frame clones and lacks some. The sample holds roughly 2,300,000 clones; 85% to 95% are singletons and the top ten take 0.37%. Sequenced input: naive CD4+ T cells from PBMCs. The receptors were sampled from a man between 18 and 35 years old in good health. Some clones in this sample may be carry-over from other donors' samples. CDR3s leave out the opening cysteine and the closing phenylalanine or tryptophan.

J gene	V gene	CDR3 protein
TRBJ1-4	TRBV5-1	ASSLSTTNEKLF
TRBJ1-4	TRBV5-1	ASRPTGNNEKLF
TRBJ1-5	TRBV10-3	AISPSADSNQPQH
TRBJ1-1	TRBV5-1	ASSSDPGQGAEAF
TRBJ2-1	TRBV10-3	AIGQDAAGYNEQF
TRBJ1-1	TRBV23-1	ASSHTGYNTEAF
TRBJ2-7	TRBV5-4	ASSLSRSIGEQY
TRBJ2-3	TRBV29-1	SASSGADTQY
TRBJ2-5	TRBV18	ASSLTGYLETQY
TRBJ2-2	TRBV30	AWSQFNTGELF
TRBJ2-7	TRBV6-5	ASRTPGGLAYEQY
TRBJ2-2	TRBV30	AWSVFPGITAGELF
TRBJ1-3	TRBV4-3	ASSQGTGVGSGNTIY
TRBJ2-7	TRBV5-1	ASSNDRSYEQY
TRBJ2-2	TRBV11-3	ASSLRRLSNTGELF
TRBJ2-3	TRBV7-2	ASSQAVGSTQY
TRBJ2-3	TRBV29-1	SAPGGGGSVDTQY
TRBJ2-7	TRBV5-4	ASSSPRGSSYEQY
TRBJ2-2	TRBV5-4	ASSPSPGGVTGELF
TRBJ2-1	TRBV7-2	ASLKGLAENNEQF
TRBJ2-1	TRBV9	ASSASGSSYNEQF
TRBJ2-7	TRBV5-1	ASSLGGTYEQY
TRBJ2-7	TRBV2	ASVREGGSYEQY
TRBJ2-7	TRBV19	ATTGGRGSYEQY
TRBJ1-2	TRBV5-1	ASSLSADPYGYT
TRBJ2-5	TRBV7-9	ASSLGTGGRETQY
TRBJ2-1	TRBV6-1	ASKEIAVGEQF
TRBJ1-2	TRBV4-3	ASSQDIREDYGYT
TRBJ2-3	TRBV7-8	ASSLDFGDTQY
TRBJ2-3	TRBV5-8	ASFPGLVLDTQY
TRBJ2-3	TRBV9	ASSVGFTDTQY
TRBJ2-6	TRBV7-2	ASSRTSSGANVLT
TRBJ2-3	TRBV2	ASSRQGTDTQY
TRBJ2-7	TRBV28	ASSSPSGGTGITEQY
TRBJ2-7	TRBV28	ASSLSPLRPYEQY
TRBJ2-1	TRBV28	ASSFWTSSSYNEQF
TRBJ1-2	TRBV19	ASSIVAGGYT
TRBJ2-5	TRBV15	ATSRDDRGGETQY
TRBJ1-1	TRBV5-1	ASSLEGEFGPSF
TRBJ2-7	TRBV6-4	ASSGEGNRKSYEQY
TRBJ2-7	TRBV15	ATGHRYEQY
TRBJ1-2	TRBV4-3	ASSRGFLDYGYT
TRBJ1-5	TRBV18	ASSPRRTNVPGQGKANQPQH
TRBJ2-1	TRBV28	ASSFWGVSSYNEQF
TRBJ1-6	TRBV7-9	ASSLGYSPLH
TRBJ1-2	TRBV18	ASSPGQGGLGGYT
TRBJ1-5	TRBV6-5	ASSAGQEGHQPQH
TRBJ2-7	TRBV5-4	ASSPNRGSDEQY
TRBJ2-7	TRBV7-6	ASSWGTVSYEQY
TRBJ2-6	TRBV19	ASSTTGANVLT